Below are 28 T cell receptor beta chains sequenced from a single sample in a study of CD8+ T cells in alopecia areata. Treatment reported: oral pan-JAK inhibitor, 5-10 mg twice daily. Extraction and reverse transcription of RNA yielded cDNA as the sequencing template. Profiled with immunoSEQ multiplex PCR; TCRdb holds only in-frame clones, not every one. The sample contains 90,000 to 150,000 clones, 50% to 75% of which appear only once. The sample was CD8+ T cells sorted from blood, taken at week 4, from a patient treated with tofacitinib. These receptors came from a human donor with alopecia areata.

Worth noting for this clone: The same CDR3 also results from other DNA sequences found in this sample. V is TRBV27 and J is TRBJ1-1, with 9 bases identical to TRBD1. CDR3 length: 13 residues. Per germline, CDR1 MNHEY and CDR2 SMNVEV (reference sequence). The junction had 1 base not matched to a gene; V was cut back by 3 bases and J by 5 bases. The CDR3 coding sequence is TGTGCCAGCAGTTTGGGGACAGGGACTGAAGCTTTCTTT. Translated, it gives CASSLGTGTEAFF.

The genes are TRBV5-6 and TRBJ1-1, with D perhaps TRBD1 (5 bases). Trimming removed 4 bases from V and 1 base from J, with 8 bases in between. This CDR3 comprises 13 residues. Per the germline V gene, CDR1 is SGHDT and CDR2 is YYEEEE. DNA for the CDR3: TGTGCCAGCAGCCAGGGTCCGAACACTGAAGCTTTCTTT. Translating gives CASSQGPNTEAFF.

This clone has only a few counts. The CDR3 here is CASSQGQMNTEAFF. CDR3 nucleotide sequence: TGCGCCAGCAGCCAAGGACAGATGAACACTGAAGCTTTCTTT. The chain recombines TRBV4-1 with TRBJ1-1, with D maybe TRBD1 (5 bases). Germline V gene lookup returns CDR1 MGHRA and CDR2 YSYEKL. V gave up 1 base and J gave up 0 bases, with 6 bases separating them. The CDR3 is 14 residues long.

CDR3 nucleotides: TGTGCTAGTGGCACAGGGATCAATCAGCCCCAGCATTTT. This translates into CASGTGINQPQHF. The gene calls are TRBV12-5 and TRBJ1-5; D perhaps matches TRBD1 (6 bases). This CDR3 region has 13 residues. Trimming pared 6 bases from V and 3 bases from J, leaving 9 bases between. Germline V gives CDR1 LGHNT, CDR2 FRNRAP.

V is TRBV30 and J is TRBJ1-4, with a possible D match to TRBD1 (6 bases). The CDR3 spans 14 residues. Germline V gene data show CDR1 as GTSNPN and CDR2 as SVGIG (reference sequence). Trimming cost V 0 bases and J 8 bases, with 13 bases left between them. CDR3 in DNA: TGTGCCTGGAGTGTAAGCACAGGGTGGGAAAAACTGTTTTTT. Translating it yields CAWSVSTGWEKLFF.

J is TRBJ1-3 and V is TRBV2; D uncertain. From germline, CDR1 is SNHLY and CDR2 FYNNEI. The CDR3 has 14 amino acids. V lost 4 bases and J 0 bases, leaving 7 bases between the germline ends. In nucleotides, the CDR3 is TGTGCCAGCAGTGCGACGGACTCTGGAAACACCATATATTTT. Amino acids: CASSATDSGNTIYF.

The chain carries TRBV29-1 and TRBJ1-1; tentatively, D is TRBD1 (6 bases). Germline V gives CDR1 SQVTM, CDR2 ANQGSEA. The CDR3 has 14 amino acids. V dropped 3 bases and J dropped 0 bases, with 11 bases sitting between them. The chain's CDR3 is CSVDPGGLNTEAFF. For the CDR3, the DNA is TGCAGCGTTGACCCCGGGGGGCTGAACACTGAAGCTTTCTTT.

In DNA form, the CDR3 reads TGTGCCAGCAGTCGGACAGGGTCCCGGACTGAAGCTTTCTTT. It is translated as CASSRTGSRTEAFF. J is TRBJ1-1 and V is TRBV2; TRBD1 matches 8 bases. The CDR3 runs 14 residues. The J segment lost 5 bases and the V segment lost 5 bases, leaving 7 bases of the junction unmatched. CDR1 is SNHLY and CDR2 is FYNNEI in the germline V gene.

V is TRBV4-1 and J is TRBJ2-7; D is perhaps TRBD1 (6 bases). From germline, CDR1 is MGHRA and CDR2 YSYEKL. Trimming removed 0 bases at V and 6 bases at J, with 15 bases between. The CDR3 has 15 residues. The CDR3 spells CASSQDRQGIVEQYF. The DNA for the CDR3 is TGCGCCAGCAGCCAAGATAGGCAGGGGATCGTCGAGCAGTACTTC.

The genes are TRBV5-1 and TRBJ2-1; D possibly corresponds to TRBD1 (6 bases). Germline V CDR1 and CDR2: SGHRS, YFSETQ. V was trimmed by 7 bases and J by 6 bases, leaving 14 bases between them. The CDR3 runs 13 residues. As DNA, the CDR3 is TGCGCCAGCCGGGACACCAATGGCAATGAGCAGTTCTTC. Its protein is CASRDTNGNEQFF.

J is TRBJ2-1 and V is TRBV2; 14 bases fit TRBD2. The ends lost 6 bases at V and 9 bases at J; junction bases unmatched: 4. This CDR3 has 14 amino acids. Germline V gene data show CDR1 as SNHLY and CDR2 as FYNNEI. CDR3 residues: CASRGLAGVSEQFF. The CDR3 nucleotides are TGTGCCAGCAGGGGACTAGCGGGGGTTAGTGAGCAGTTCTTC. Looking up the rest from reference TRBV2 and TRBJ2-1 gives the full variable domain: EPEVTQTPSHQVTQMGQEVILRCVPISNHLYFYWYRQILGQKVEFLVSFYNNEISEKSEIFDDQFSVERPDGSNFTLKIRSTKLEDSAMYFCASRGLAGVSEQFFGPGTRLTVL.

This clone was recorded only once. V and J are TRBV19 and TRBJ1-1; D is unclear. The V end was cut by 7 bases, the J end by 1 base, with 7 bases between. Germline V CDR1 and CDR2: LNHDA, SQIVND (reference sequence). The CDR3 extends over 12 amino acids. CDR3: CASTWRNTEAFF. The CDR3 DNA reads as TGTGCCAGTACATGGAGGAACACTGAAGCTTTCTTT. Full variable domain (remainder filled in from reference TRBV19 and TRBJ1-1): DGGITQSPKYLFRKEGQNVTLSCEQNLNHDAMYWYRQDPGQGLRLIYYSQIVNDFQKGDIAEGYSVSREKKESFPLTVTSAQKNPTAFYLCASTWRNTEAFFGQGTRLTVV.

The sample holds a few counts of this clone. This chain joins TRBV10-2 and TRBJ2-6; D remains unclear. CDR3 size: 15 residues. Germline CDR1 WSHSY, CDR2 SAAADI. V lost 4 bases and J 0 bases, leaving 7 bases between the germline ends. CDR3 DNA: TGCGCCAGCAGTGGTACGGTCTCTGGGGCCAACGTCCTGACTTTC. Amino acid sequence: CASSGTVSGANVLTF.

V gene TRBV30 combines with J gene TRBJ1-3; tentative D call: TRBD1 (6 bases). CDR1 GTSNPN and CDR2 SVGIG come from the germline V gene (reference sequence). Trimming took off 2 bases at V and 4 bases at J, with 12 bases between the two ends. The CDR3 totals 14 residues. The CDR3 DNA reads TGTGCCTGGAGTACGGGGGCCAGGGGAAACACCATATATTTT. This translates into CAWSTGARGNTIYF.

A few counts support this clone. The V gene is TRBV30, the J gene TRBJ1-5, with D uncertain. The germline CDR1 and CDR2 sequences are GTSNPN and SVGIG (reference sequence). CDR3 size: 14 residues. V lost 1 base, J lost 0 bases, and 7 bases lay in between. CDR3 nucleotides: TGTGCCTGGAGTGAGGATATTAGCAATCAGCCCCAGCATTTT. Translation gives CAWSEDISNQPQHF. The full variable domain, in which reference TRBV30 and TRBJ1-5 provide the parts outside the CDR3, is SQTIHQWPATLVQPVGSPLSLECTVEGTSNPNLYWYRQAAGRGLQLLFYSVGIGQISSEVPQNLSASRPQDRQFILSSKKLLLSDSGFYLCAWSEDISNQPQHFGDGTRLSIL.

The chain links TRBV27 to TRBJ1-2, with TRBD1 as a possible D gene (6 bases). The CDR3 is made up of 13 amino acids. V was pared by 7 bases and J by 8 bases, with 17 bases between. In germline, CDR1 is MNHEY, CDR2 SMNVEV (reference sequence). CDR3 nucleotide sequence: TGTGCCAGCATTGGGGGGCGCGGTGAGGGCTACACCTTC. Its translation is CASIGGRGEGYTF.

The chain is built from TRBV5-1 and TRBJ2-7; TRBD1 aligns across 8 bases. The CDR3 loop spans 14 amino acids. The V gene's germline CDR1 is SGHRS and CDR2 YFSETQ. Trimming removed 0 bases from V and 3 bases from J; junction bases left unmatched: 2. This CDR3 is CASSLDRGNYEQYF. CDR3 coding DNA: TGCGCCAGCAGCTTGGACAGGGGGAACTACGAGCAGTACTTC.

The chain has TRBV7-9 and TRBJ1-1; D is unclear. Germline CDR1 and CDR2: SEHNR and FQNEAQ (reference sequence). V was clipped by 5 bases and J by 0 bases, with 13 bases between them. CDR3 length: 15 residues. CDR3 DNA sequence: TGTGCCAGCAGCCCAGGAATCGGGATGAACACTGAAGCTTTCTTT. Its translation: CASSPGIGMNTEAFF.

This chain uses TRBV6-6 with TRBJ1-4, with D possibly being TRBD1 (6 bases). CDR1 is MNHNY, CDR2 SVGAGI, per germline (reference sequence). The V gene lost 6 bases and the J gene lost 12 bases, with 14 bases spanning the gap. There are 12 residues in the CDR3. CDR3 DNA sequence: TGTGCCAGCAGCCCAGGGGTGAAGGAACTGTTTTTT. This codes for CASSPGVKELFF.

Concerning this clone itself: The sample has other DNA sequences that encode this CDR3 too. The chain is built from TRBV5-6 and TRBJ2-1; D is unclear. V lost 0 bases and J lost 7, with 2 bases in between. This CDR3 spans 11 amino acids. The germline CDR1 and CDR2 sequences are SGHDT and YYEEEE. The CDR3 bases are TGTGCCAGCAGCTTGGGGAATGAGCAGTTCTTC. Protein: CASSLGNEQFF.

A word on this clone: Within the sample, other DNA sequences also encode this same CDR3. The V call is TRBV7-9, the J call TRBJ1-1; no firm D call. Germline assignment: CDR1 SEHNR and CDR2 FQNEAQ (reference sequence). The CDR3 loop spans 12 amino acids. Trimming removed 3 bases at V and 1 base at J, with 3 bases between. CDR3: CASSFPNTEAFF. In DNA form, the CDR3 reads TGTGCCAGCAGCTTCCCGAACACTGAAGCTTTCTTT.

This clone was seen once. V and J are TRBV15 and TRBJ2-1; D gene uncertain. Trimming cost V 0 bases and J 9 bases, with 9 bases left between them. The CDR3 has 13 amino acids. Germline-derived CDR1 and CDR2 are LNHNV and YYDKDF (reference sequence). This CDR3 reads CATSRDFEVEQFF. The CDR3 nucleotides read TGTGCCACCAGCAGAGATTTCGAGGTTGAGCAGTTCTTC.

The count of this clone is one. This sequence joins TRBV7-2 and TRBJ1-4; D is unclear. Trimming took 6 bases from V and 2 from J, leaving 4 bases between them. This CDR3 is built from 12 residues. The germline CDR1 and CDR2 sequences are SGHTA and FQGNSA. The CDR3 DNA reads TGTGCCAGCAGTCGCACTAATGAAAAACTGTTTTTT. It yields the protein CASSRTNEKLFF.

Written as DNA, the CDR3 is TGTGCCAGCAGTTACTCAGTGAGGTCTGAAGCTTTCTTT. Encoded protein: CASSYSVRSEAFF. The chain combines TRBV6-5 with TRBJ1-1; D is unresolved. This CDR3 has 13 residues. The V end lost 0 bases, the J end lost 6 bases, and 8 bases lay between the germline ends. Looked up from germline, CDR1 is MNHEY and CDR2 is SVGAGI.

The rearrangement links TRBV7-9 to TRBJ2-1; D not resolved. Trimming pared 3 bases from V and 10 bases from J, leaving 10 bases between. CDR3 length: 12 amino acids. Per germline, CDR1 SEHNR and CDR2 FQNEAQ (reference sequence). The CDR3 sequence: CASSFGVGEQFF. CDR3 sequence (DNA): TGTGCCAGCAGCTTCGGTGTAGGGGAGCAGTTCTTC. Complete variable domain (other parts from reference TRBV7-9 and TRBJ2-1): DTGVSQNPRHKITKRGQNVTFRCDPISEHNRLYWYRQTLGQGPEFLTYFQNEAQLEKSRLLSDRFSAERPKGSFSTLEIQRTEQGDSAMYLCASSFGVGEQFFGPGTRLTVL.

This clone was observed a handful of times. The V and J genes are TRBV5-1 and TRBJ2-5, with D unresolved. The germline V gene has CDR1 SGHRS and CDR2 YFSETQ. The CDR3 is 13 residues long. V lost 0 bases and J 4 bases, leaving 7 bases between the germline ends. As DNA, the CDR3 is TGCGCCAGCAGCTTGGAAATGTCAGAGACCCAGTACTTC. This gives the protein CASSLEMSETQYF.

The rearrangement links TRBV15 to TRBJ1-2, with D perhaps TRBD1 (6 bases). Germline values: CDR1 LNHNV, CDR2 YYDKDF (reference sequence). Deletions cut 5 bases from V and 0 bases from J, with 16 bases between. The CDR3 runs to 16 residues. This CDR3 is CATSGGHLQANYGYTF. The CDR3 region has the DNA TGTGCCACCAGCGGGGGACATCTACAAGCTAACTATGGCTACACCTTC.

The V call is TRBV6-6, the J call TRBJ1-1, with 9 bases fitting TRBD1. This CDR3 contains 14 residues. Per germline, CDR1 MNHNY and CDR2 SVGAGI (reference sequence). V was clipped by 7 bases and J by 5 bases; unmatched bases: 8. The CDR3 is CASTRDRARTEAFF. The CDR3 coding sequence is TGTGCCAGCACCCGGGACAGGGCGAGGACTGAAGCTTTCTTT.